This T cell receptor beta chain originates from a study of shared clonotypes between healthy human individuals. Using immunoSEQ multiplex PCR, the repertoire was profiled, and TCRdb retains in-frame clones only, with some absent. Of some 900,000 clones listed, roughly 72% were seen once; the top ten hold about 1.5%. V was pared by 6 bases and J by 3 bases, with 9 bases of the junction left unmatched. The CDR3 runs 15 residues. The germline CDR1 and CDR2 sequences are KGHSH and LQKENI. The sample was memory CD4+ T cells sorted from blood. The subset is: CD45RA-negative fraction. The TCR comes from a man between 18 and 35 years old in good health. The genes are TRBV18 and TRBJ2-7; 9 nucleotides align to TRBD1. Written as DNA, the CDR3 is TGTGCCAGCTCCCGTCCCGGGACAGGGATCTACGAGCAGTACTTC. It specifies CASSRPGTGIYEQYF.